The entry below describes one TCR beta chain. The antigen is not known. The CDR3 has 11 amino acids. The germline V gene encodes CDR1 MNHEY and CDR2 SVGAGI. These data come from a study of cytomegalovirus exposure and HLA in healthy donors. Overall study context: Across a few hundred genotyped donors, approximately 81% landed in the Caucasian-associated ancestry cluster.

Researchers ran the PCR with 60 Vbeta and 13 Jbeta primers. The repertoire was sequenced with immunoSEQ multiplex PCR; TCRdb's copy has only in-frame clones and lacks some. The data show approximately 190,000 clones, around 81% seen once. Findings of the study overall: Later on, an analysis tied 15,000 to 20,000 TCR beta sequences to HLA alleles at 0.05 false discovery rate. When the data were analyzed later, several of the most significant clusters appeared to be linked to common viral pathogens. Testing in vitro showed a few CMV-associated chains specific for CMV antigens.

The rearrangement joins TRBV6-5 to TRBJ2-5, with no clear D. The J call is uncertain, as TRBJ2-7 better fits the DNA end. The TCR sequence derives from a woman between 18 and 30 years old in good health and CMV-seropositive. Sequencing input: PBMCs. The CDR3 DNA is TGTGCCAGCAGTTCCTACTACGAGCAGTACTTC. The encoded protein is CASSSYYEQYF.